This T cell receptor beta chain stems from a study of Graves' ophthalmopathy and Graves' hyperthyroidism. Study details: Peripheral blood collection took place at initial diagnosis, before any treatment. Study results and caveats: As the model predicted ophthalmopathy progression, it achieved a sensitivity of approximately 65% and a specificity of more than 72%.

Certain patients were not enrolled. These were patients with other autoimmune diseases, uncontrolled infections, pregnancy or lactation. As the template, RNA transcripts were used to amplify TCR beta CDR3 regions. Investigators did first-round RT-PCR with HTBI primers, then second-round multiplex PCR. One entry per CDR3 protein, called by TCRdb with MiXCR from the multiplex PCR reads. The sample consists of about 620,000 distinct CDR3 sequences, 22% of them appearing once. This clonotype was seen repeatedly, ten times or more. Its antigen is not known. This CDR3 comprises 14 residues. Germline V gives CDR1 LNHDA, CDR2 SQIVND (reference sequence). Trimming removed 1 base from V and 9 bases from J, with 10 bases in between.

The sample was peripheral blood. This clonotype originated in a woman between 18 and 29 years old with stable Graves' hyperthyroidism. Some clones in this sample may be carry-over from other donors' samples. The V gene is TRBV19, the J gene TRBJ1-6; D possibly corresponds to TRBD1 (5 bases). The CDR3 region has the DNA TGTGCCAGTAGTATAGGGGGCGCGGGTTCACCCCTCCACTTT. It translates to CASSIGGAGSPLHF.